A selection of T cell receptor beta chains follows, all from one sample in a study of cytomegalovirus exposure and HLA in healthy donors. Sequenced by immunoSEQ multiplex PCR; TCRdb stores in-frame clones only, minus some. The sample lists about 140,000 clones; 80% to 90% were seen once. The sample was PBMCs. These receptors were obtained from a woman in her 30s in good health and CMV-seronegative. CDR3s include the opening cysteine and the closing phenylalanine or tryptophan. The D gene is left open where the match is weak. Size tells how often a clone was seen (once, few, many) or the class of an expanded clone, and some rows leave it out.

clone size	V gene	D gene	J gene	CDR3 protein	CDR3 DNA
-	TRBV30	-	TRBJ1-1	CAWSVGTPNTEAFF	TGTGCCTGGAGTGTGGGGACACCTAACACTGAAGCTTTCTTT
-	TRBV5-4	TRBD1	TRBJ2-4	CASSASGTGFGNIQYF	TGTGCCAGCAGCGCGTCCGGGACAGGGTTTGGAAACATTCAGTACTTC
-	TRBV5-1	TRBD1	TRBJ1-2	CASREQGADYGYTF	TGCGCCAGCAGGGAACAGGGGGCCGACTATGGCTACACCTTC
-	TRBV7-8	-	TRBJ2-1	CASSLADSYNEQFF	TGTGCCAGCAGCTTAGCCGACAGTTACAATGAGCAGTTCTTC
-	TRBV7-9	-	TRBJ2-5	CASSLQGDAQETQYF	TGTGCCAGCAGCTTACAGGGCGACGCCCAAGAGACCCAGTACTTC
few	TRBV7-9	-	TRBJ2-1	CASSRDKLFF	TGTGCCAGCAGCCGGGACAAGTTGTTCTTC
-	TRBV2	TRBD2	TRBJ2-5	CASRTSGETQYF	TGTGCCAGCAGAACTAGCGGTGAGACCCAGTACTTC
once	TRBV5-4	-	TRBJ2-7	CASSALGADEQYF	TGTGCCAGCAGCGCGCTGGGGGCGGACGAGCAGTACTTC
-	TRBV7-2	-	TRBJ2-7	CASSPRVGYEQYF	TGTGCCAGCAGCCCGCGGGTGGGTTACGAGCAGTACTTC
-	TRBV15	-	TRBJ1-1	CATSRVGRGNTEAFF	TGTGCCACCAGCAGAGTGGGTCGGGGGAACACTGAAGCTTTCTTT
-	TRBV10-1	-	TRBJ2-7	CASSDYRAYEQYF	TGCGCCAGCAGTGACTACAGAGCCTACGAGCAGTACTTC
-	TRBV4-1	TRBD1	TRBJ1-2	CASSNRQGDGYTF	TGCGCCAGCAGTAATAGACAGGGAGACGGCTACACCTTC
once	TRBV28	TRBD1	TRBJ1-1	CASRGTDNTEAFF	TGTGCCAGCAGAGGGACAGACAACACTGAAGCTTTCTTT
once	TRBV18	TRBD1	TRBJ1-4	CASSPAGTGYLNGEKLFF	TGTGCCAGCTCACCAGCCGGGACAGGCTATCTTAACGGTGAAAAACTGTTTTTT
-	TRBV18	-	TRBJ2-5	CASSPQQGSETQYF	TGTGCCAGCTCACCACAGCAGGGGTCAGAGACCCAGTACTTC
-	TRBV5-1	TRBD2	TRBJ2-2	CASSAGLAGAANTGELFF	TGCGCCAGCAGCGCGGGACTAGCGGGGGCCGCGAACACCGGGGAGCTGTTTTTT
-	TRBV7-9	TRBD2	TRBJ2-3	CASSSTLAGGSSDTQYF	TGTGCCAGCAGCTCCACTTTAGCGGGAGGATCATCTGATACGCAGTATTTT
-	TRBV11-2	-	TRBJ1-5	CASSGGGLNQPQHF	TGTGCCAGCAGTGGGGGAGGGTTAAATCAGCCCCAGCATTTT
-	TRBV9	-	TRBJ2-6	CASTGTVAPGANVLTF	TGTGCCAGCACCGGGACTGTCGCCCCTGGGGCCAACGTCCTGACTTTC
-	TRBV7-9	-	TRBJ2-1	CASSQAQGFGEQFF	TGTGCCAGCAGCCAAGCGCAGGGGTTCGGTGAGCAGTTCTTC
-	TRBV29-1	-	TRBJ2-1	CSVAAGSSYNEQFF	TGCAGCGTTGCAGCGGGCAGCTCCTACAATGAGCAGTTCTTC
-	TRBV7-2	TRBD1	TRBJ2-2	CASSSGTGYTGELFF	TGTGCCAGCAGCTCCGGGACAGGGTACACCGGGGAGCTGTTTTTT
-	TRBV2	TRBD2	TRBJ2-3	CASRGGLAPTDTQYF	TGTGCCAGCAGGGGCGGACTAGCCCCCACAGATACGCAGTATTTT
-	TRBV2	TRBD2	TRBJ2-3	CASSRLRGARNTDTQYF	TGTGCCAGCAGTCGCCTGCGGGGGGCCCGCAACACAGATACGCAGTATTTT
-	TRBV6-1	-	TRBJ1-6	CASRGPGGDSPLHF	TGTGCCAGCAGGGGCCCGGGGGGGGATTCACCCCTCCACTTT
-	TRBV4-1	TRBD1	TRBJ1-4	CASSQAWGTGGEKLFF	TGCGCCAGCAGCCAAGCTTGGGGGACAGGGGGTGAAAAACTGTTTTTT
-	TRBV6-6	-	TRBJ2-2	CASSYSKLTGELFF	TGTGCCAGCAGTTACTCGAAACTCACCGGGGAGCTGTTTTTT
-	TRBV28	-	TRBJ2-7	CASRQSVYEQYF	TGTGCCAGCAGACAAAGTGTCTACGAGCAGTACTTC
-	TRBV7-9	-	TRBJ2-1	CASSGERIHSYNEQFF	TGTGCCAGCAGCGGAGAGCGGATACACTCCTACAATGAGCAGTTCTTC
-	TRBV2	-	TRBJ2-5	CASSETTPVHQETQYF	TGTGCCAGCAGTGAAACGACTCCAGTACACCAAGAGACCCAGTACTTC
-	TRBV7-9	-	TRBJ1-1	CASSRQGPRRNTEAFF	TGTGCCAGCAGCCGTCAGGGGCCCCGTCGGAACACTGAAGCTTTCTTT
-	TRBV6-5	TRBD1	TRBJ1-2	CASSRDRGRSGYTF	TGTGCCAGCAGTCGGGACAGGGGGCGAAGTGGCTACACCTTC